These 15 T cell receptor beta chains were sequenced from one sample in a study of Graves' ophthalmopathy and Graves' hyperthyroidism. Transcripts of RNA were the source for amplifying TCR beta CDR3 regions. Second-round multiplex PCR came after first-round RT-PCR with HTBI primers. From the multiplex PCR reads, TCRdb called clonotypes with MiXCR, one entry per CDR3 protein. The sample consists of about 550,000 distinct CDR3 sequences, under 40% of them appearing once. The sequenced sample consisted of peripheral blood or thyroid tissue (not recorded which). These receptors were taken from an adult man with Graves' hyperthyroidism.

This clonotype was observed a handful of times. This rearrangement joins TRBV30 to TRBJ1-5; D gene unclear. Per germline, CDR1 GTSNPN and CDR2 SVGIG (reference sequence). The CDR3 sequence is 16 residues long. V gave up 0 bases and J gave up 0 bases, with 12 bases separating them. CDR3 region: CAWSVRRGSSNQPQHF. CDR3 nucleotides: TGTGCCTGGAGTGTACGGCGTGGCAGTAGCAATCAGCCCCAGCATTTT.

This clonotype was found many times. The chain uses TRBV29-1 and TRBJ1-2, with D uncertain. There are 13 residues in the CDR3. CDR1 and CDR2 from the germline V gene are SQVTM and ANQGSEA. In DNA, the CDR3 is TGCAGTACCTACCCGGGAGGCCTCAGCGGCTACACCTTC. It is translated as CSTYPGGLSGYTF.

Of note for this clonotype: A much more abundant neighbour one base away suggests this may be a read error. V gene TRBV29-1 combines with J gene TRBJ1-2; TRBD1 might be the D (5 bases). Per the germline V gene, CDR1 is SQVTM and CDR2 is ANQGSEA. This CDR3 has 13 residues. CDR3 DNA: TGCGGCGTTGAGGGGCCCGGTAACTATGGCTACACCTTC. Its protein is CGVEGPGNYGYTF.

The chain joins TRBV20-1 to TRBJ2-3, with D perhaps matching TRBD2 (6 bases). The CDR3 has 15 residues. Germline CDR1 DFQATT, CDR2 SNEGSKA (reference sequence). V dropped 0 bases and J dropped 6 bases, with 16 bases sitting between them. CDR3 nucleotide sequence: TGCAGTGCTAGAGATCCGACGGGAGCAGAGGATACGCAGTATTTT. Its protein is CSARDPTGAEDTQYF.

This clonotype was counted many times. V and J are TRBV9 and TRBJ1-3, with TRBD1 matching 7 bases. The CDR3 has 16 amino acids. Germline V gene data show CDR1 as SGDLS and CDR2 as YYNGEE. Trimming cost V 2 bases and J 0 bases; bases outside gene matches: 5. CDR3: CASSVLGTDSGNTIYF. CDR3 nucleotides: TGTGCCAGCAGCGTCTTGGGGACAGACTCTGGAAACACCATATATTTT.

This clonotype came up many times. CDR3 region: CASLPGWGRSYEQYF. The CDR3 DNA reads TGTGCCAGTTTGCCCGGGTGGGGTCGGTCCTACGAGCAGTACTTC. V usage is TRBV2 and J usage is TRBJ2-7; no reliable D call. This CDR3 has 15 amino acids. Germline V CDR1 and CDR2: SNHLY, FYNNEI. The V gene lost 9 bases and the J gene lost 1 base, with 19 bases spanning the gap.

At least ten counts were recorded for this clonotype. The chain has TRBV11-2 and TRBJ1-6; possible D gene TRBD1, 5 bases. V lost 5 bases and J 4 bases, leaving 15 bases between the germline ends. The germline V gene has CDR1 SGHAT and CDR2 FQNNGV. This CDR3 region has 16 residues. DNA for the CDR3: TGTGCCAGCAGCCTGGGTGGGGCGCCGTATAATTCACCCCTCCACTTT. Translating it yields CASSLGGAPYNSPLHF.

This chain links TRBV5-5 with TRBJ1-2, with a possible D match to TRBD1 (6 bases). V gave up 3 bases and J gave up 4 bases, with 16 bases separating them. Germline CDR1 SGHKS, CDR2 YYEKEE (reference sequence). CDR3 length equals 15 residues. The CDR3 sequence: CASSSGNRAPYGYTF. CDR3 bases: TGTGCCAGCAGCTCGGGGAACAGGGCGCCCTATGGCTACACCTTC.

In this sample, this clonotype turned up many times. The J gene is TRBJ1-2, the V gene TRBV12-3 or TRBV12-4; D is possibly TRBD1 (6 bases). V lost 3 bases to trimming and J lost 8 bases, with 13 bases between them. This CDR3 contains 13 residues. The CDR3 nucleotides are TGTGCCAGCAGTTTTCGGGGGGGCTGGGGCTACACCTTC. Its translation is CASSFRGGWGYTF.

This clonotype turned up a few times. This rearrangement joins TRBV30 to TRBJ2-7; D possibly matches TRBD1 or TRBD2 (5 bases each). From germline, CDR1 is GTSNPN and CDR2 SVGIG (reference sequence). The CDR3 spans 12 residues. Trimming took 5 bases from V and 5 from J, leaving 13 bases between them. CDR3 coding DNA: TGTGCCTGGTGCAGGGACGCTAACGAGCAGTACTTC. Translating gives CAWCRDANEQYF.

The J gene is TRBJ2-7, the V gene TRBV7-9; D is possibly TRBD1 or TRBD2 (5 bases each). V was pared by 5 bases and J by 3 bases, with 11 bases between. The CDR3 extends over 13 amino acids. Germline V CDR1 and CDR2: SEHNR, FQNEAQ (reference sequence). CDR3 coding DNA: TGTGCCAGCAGCAGGGACGGCTACTACGAGCAGTACTTC. Translating it yields CASSRDGYYEQYF. Full variable domain (rest looked up from reference TRBV7-9 and TRBJ2-7): DTGVSQNPRHKITKRGQNVTFRCDPISEHNRLYWYRQTLGQGPEFLTYFQNEAQLEKSRLLSDRFSAERPKGSFSTLEIQRTEQGDSAMYLCASSRDGYYEQYFGPGTRLTVT.

This clonotype was seen at least ten times. This chain links TRBV27 with TRBJ1-1; 7 bases are a match to TRBD1. J was trimmed by 5 bases and V by 5 bases; bases with no gene match: 8. Germline V gene data show CDR1 as MNHEY and CDR2 as SMNVEV (reference sequence). The CDR3 consists of 14 residues. The CDR3 sequence is CASSTDRVGTEAFF. The CDR3 bases are TGTGCCAGCAGTACAGACAGGGTGGGTACTGAAGCTTTCTTT.

Here the CDR3 DNA reads TGCGCCACCCGCCCCCGGGCGGGGGGGAACTATGGCTACACCTTC. Translated: CATRPRAGGNYGYTF. This chain joins TRBV5-1 and TRBJ1-2; tentative D call: TRBD1 (5 bases). The length of the CDR3 is 15 residues. Per the germline V gene, CDR1 is SGHRS and CDR2 is YFSETQ. V was pared by 9 bases and J by 2 bases, with 20 bases between.

This clonotype was seen ten or more times. This rearrangement joins TRBV5-6 to TRBJ1-2; D not resolved. V lost 0 bases to trimming and J lost 4 bases, with 7 bases between them. Germline V gene data show CDR1 as SGHDT and CDR2 as YYEEEE. The CDR3 spans 13 residues. The CDR3 DNA reads TGTGCCAGCAGCTTGGTGGATTCCTATGGCTACACCTTC. This translates into CASSLVDSYGYTF.

This CDR3 is CASTGQGIYNEQFF. The CDR3 bases are TGCGCCAGCACGGGACAGGGGATCTACAATGAGCAGTTCTTC. The rearrangement uses TRBV5-1 and TRBJ2-1; 10 bases line up with TRBD1. Germline V gene sequence: CDR1 SGHRS, CDR2 YFSETQ. The length of the CDR3 is 14 residues. The V gene end was trimmed by 6 bases and the J gene end by 3 bases; junction bases not matched to a gene: 3.